This T cell receptor beta chain was sequenced in a study of T-cell memory formation after mild COVID-19. Study summary: There were largely donor-specific TCR clusters.

V dropped 2 bases and J dropped 8; count of bases not matched to a gene: 13. This CDR3 comprises 17 residues. The germline CDR1 and CDR2 sequences are MNHEY and SVGAGI. TCRdb re-called the 5' RACE reads through MiXCR, storing one row per CDR3 protein. Here the sample spans 350,000 to 450,000 distinct CDR3 sequences, 28% being singletons. Notes on this clonotype: What it recognizes is unknown.

General study findings and limits: Some responding clones appeared in pre-infection memory, suggesting cross-reactive memory joined.

The sample comprised PBMCs or a T cell subset sorted from them (not recorded which). The clonotype was recovered from an adult woman who had mild COVID-19 (a few samples of this study predate the infection). Cell type and time point are not known. This chain connects TRBV6-5 to TRBJ2-1; 9 bases line up with TRBD1. The CDR3 region has the DNA TGTGCCAGCAGTTACAGCCCTCCCGACAGGGGGTATTATGAGCAGTTCTTC. This sequence encodes CASSYSPPDRGYYEQFF.